This T cell receptor (beta chain) originates from a study of cytomegalovirus exposure and HLA in healthy donors. The overall study: An early release of data contained tens of millions of unique TCRs, which came from HLA-typed donors. General study findings and limits: Most TCR sequences proved rare, with some public TCRs found in many donors.

To note about this clone: Its antigen remains unidentified.

Amplification used 60 Vbeta primers and 13 Jbeta primers. The repertoire was sequenced with immunoSEQ multiplex PCR; TCRdb's copy has only in-frame clones and lacks some. Of 250,000 to 350,000 clones listed, 80% to 90% are singletons. The sequence was obtained from a man in his forties in good health and CMV-seropositive. Sequenced sample: PBMCs.

The CDR3 DNA is TGTGCCAGCAGTCCTAGGACAGGGGCAGAGACCCAGTACTTC. The encoded protein is CASSPRTGAETQYF. The rearrangement links TRBV2 to TRBJ2-5; 9 nucleotides align to TRBD1. The CDR3 loop spans 14 amino acids. The J segment lost 4 bases and the V segment lost 5 bases, leaving 5 bases of the junction unmatched. Germline V gene sequence: CDR1 SNHLY, CDR2 FYNNEI.